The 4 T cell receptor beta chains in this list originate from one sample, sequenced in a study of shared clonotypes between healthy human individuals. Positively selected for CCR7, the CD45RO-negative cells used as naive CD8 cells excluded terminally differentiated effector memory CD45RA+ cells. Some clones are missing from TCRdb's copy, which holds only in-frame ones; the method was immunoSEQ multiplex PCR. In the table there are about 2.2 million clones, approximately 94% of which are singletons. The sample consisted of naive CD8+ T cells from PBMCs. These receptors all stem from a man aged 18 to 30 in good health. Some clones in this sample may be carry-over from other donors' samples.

DNA of the CDR3: TGTGCCAGCAGCGGAATGACGGAGTCAGGGTACAATGAGCAGTTCTTC. Translating it yields CASSGMTESGYNEQFF. The chain links TRBV13 to TRBJ2-1; D is perhaps TRBD1 (5 bases). This CDR3 is built from 16 residues. V lost 5 bases, J lost 4 bases, and 18 bases lay in between. Germline V gene sequence: CDR1 PRHDT, CDR2 FYEKMQ (reference sequence).

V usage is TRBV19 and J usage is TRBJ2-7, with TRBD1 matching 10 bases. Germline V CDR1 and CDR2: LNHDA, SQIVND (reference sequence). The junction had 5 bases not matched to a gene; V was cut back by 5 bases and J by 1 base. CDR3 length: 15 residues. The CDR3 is CASSLGTGESYEQYF. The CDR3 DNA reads TGTGCCAGTAGTCTCGGGACAGGGGAGTCCTACGAGCAGTACTTC.

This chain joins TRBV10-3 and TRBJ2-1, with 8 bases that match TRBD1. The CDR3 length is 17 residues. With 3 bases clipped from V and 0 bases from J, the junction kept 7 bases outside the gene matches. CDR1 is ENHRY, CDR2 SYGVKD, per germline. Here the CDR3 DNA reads TGTGCCATCAGTGAATCCCAGGGGGCGAGCTCCTACAATGAGCAGTTCTTC. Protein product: CAISESQGASSYNEQFF.

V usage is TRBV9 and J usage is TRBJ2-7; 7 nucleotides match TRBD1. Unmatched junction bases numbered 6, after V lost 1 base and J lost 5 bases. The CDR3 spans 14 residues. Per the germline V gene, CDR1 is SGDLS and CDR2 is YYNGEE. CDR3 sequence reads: CASSVSGTANEQYF. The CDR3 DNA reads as TGTGCCAGCAGCGTATCCGGGACAGCCAACGAGCAGTACTTC.